This T cell receptor beta chain emerged from a study of blood T cell repertoires in COVID-19. Study overall: T cells, B-cell-depleted T cells, or PBMCs supplied cDNA or gDNA.

The CDR3 consists of 15 residues. J gave up 1 base and V 4 bases, and 4 bases lay outside the gene matches. The germline gives CDR1 LGHDT, CDR2 YNNKEL (reference sequence). Generated by immunoSEQ multiplex PCR, the TCRdb table keeps only in-frame clones and is missing some. The sample comprises around 120,000 clones, roughly nine tenths of which are singletons, and roughly 3.7% rests with the top ten. The sample taken for sequencing was peripheral blood. This rearrangement joins TRBV3-1 (or the pseudogene TRBV3-2) to TRBJ2-4; TRBD1 agrees at 7 bases. The sequence was obtained from a man aged 50 to 60 with active COVID-19. CDR3 DNA: TGTGCCAGCAGCCGAACAGGGGTGGCCAAAAACATTCAGTACTTC. It translates to CASSRTGVAKNIQYF.